This paragraph reports one TCR beta chain. Germline V gives CDR1 GTSNPN, CDR2 SVGIG (reference sequence). Trimming took 0 bases from V and 1 from J, leaving 9 bases between them. The CDR3 length is 14 residues. The sample is drawn from a study of T-cell reconstitution after alpha-beta-depleted transplantation in children. The TCRbeta library was prepared with unique molecular identifiers. TCRdb re-analysed the PCR reads in MiXCR, keeping a single row per CDR3 protein. The table lists around 200,000 distinct CDR3 sequences, approximately 6.6% of them singletons. The chain has TRBV30 and TRBJ1-1; the D is unclear. The sample was PBMCs from the stem cell graft donor, taken from the stem cell graft. This TCR was recovered from a human donor who donated a stem cell graft to a child with Wiskott-Aldrich syndrome. CDR3 bases: TGTGCCTGGAGTGTTATCCCGGGGAACACTGAAGCTTTCTTT. It is translated as CAWSVIPGNTEAFF. Using reference TRBV30 and TRBJ1-1 for the parts outside the CDR3, the full variable domain is SQTIHQWPATLVQPVGSPLSLECTVEGTSNPNLYWYRQAAGRGLQLLFYSVGIGQISSEVPQNLSASRPQDRQFILSSKKLLLSDSGFYLCAWSVIPGNTEAFFGQGTRLTVV.